The clone carrying this T cell receptor (beta chain) was seen just once. Clinical history as reported by participants underpinned cohort assignment. This sample is part of a study of blood T cell repertoires in COVID-19. This table comes from immunoSEQ multiplex PCR, and its TCRdb copy is limited to in-frame clones, with some not included. Of under 500,000 clones in the sample, roughly 85% were seen once. The sample taken for sequencing was PBMCs or T cells enriched from blood (not recorded which). The sequence derives from a young woman with acute COVID-19.

This CDR3 is CASSFRSPQGSNQPQHF. The CDR3 bases are TGTGCCAGCAGTTTCCGCTCCCCCCAGGGTTCCAATCAGCCCCAGCATTTT. V gene TRBV28 combines with J gene TRBJ1-5; TRBD1 might be the D (5 bases). The germline V gene has CDR1 MDHEN and CDR2 SYDVKM. Deletions cut 3 bases from V and 3 bases from J, with 18 bases between. The CDR3 has 17 amino acids.